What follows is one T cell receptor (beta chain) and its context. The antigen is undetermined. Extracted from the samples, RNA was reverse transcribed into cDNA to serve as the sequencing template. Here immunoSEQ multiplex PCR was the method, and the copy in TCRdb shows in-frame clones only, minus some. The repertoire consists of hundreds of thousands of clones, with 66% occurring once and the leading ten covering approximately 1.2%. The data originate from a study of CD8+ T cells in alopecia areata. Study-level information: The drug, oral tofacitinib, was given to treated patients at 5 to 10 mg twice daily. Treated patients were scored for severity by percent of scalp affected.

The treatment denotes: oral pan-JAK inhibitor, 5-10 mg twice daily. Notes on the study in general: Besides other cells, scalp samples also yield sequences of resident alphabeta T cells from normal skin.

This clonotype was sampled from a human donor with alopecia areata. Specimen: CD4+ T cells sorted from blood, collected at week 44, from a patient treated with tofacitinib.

The CDR3 loop is CASSVGASDIPETQYF. CDR3 sequence (DNA): TGTGCCAGCAGCGTAGGGGCTAGCGACATCCCAGAGACCCAGTACTTC. This chain links TRBV9 with TRBJ2-5; perhaps TRBD2 as D (6 bases). Germline loops: CDR1 SGDLS, CDR2 YYNGEE. Trimming removed 0 bases from V and 4 bases from J, with 16 bases in between. The CDR3 is 16 residues long.